A single sample is the source of the 9 T cell receptor beta chains below, sequenced in a study of cytomegalovirus exposure and HLA in healthy donors. Using immunoSEQ multiplex PCR, the repertoire was profiled, and TCRdb retains in-frame clones only, with some absent. The table includes around 150,000 clones, around 82% detected once. Input material: PBMCs. These receptors were collected from a man aged 25 to 45 in good health and CMV-seropositive.

The chain recombines TRBV9 with TRBJ2-5, with unresolved D. The CDR3 sequence is 14 residues long. V lost 4 bases, J lost 3 bases, and 13 bases lay in between. Germline CDR1 reads SGDLS; CDR2 reads YYNGEE. DNA for the CDR3: TGTGCCAGCAGCCCAGAAGTCTCTGAAGAGACCCAGTACTTC. Protein product: CASSPEVSEETQYF.

This clone was detected a few times. The chain combines TRBV28 with TRBJ1-2; 10 nucleotides line up with TRBD1. The V segment lost 6 bases and the J segment 5 bases; nucleotides outside the gene matches: 3. The CDR3 covers 13 residues. Germline V gene data show CDR1 as MDHEN and CDR2 as SYDVKM. CDR3 protein: CASREGQGYGYTF. The CDR3 nucleotides read TGTGCCAGCAGAGAGGGACAGGGGTATGGCTACACCTTC.

The chain joins TRBV27 to TRBJ2-3, with D perhaps TRBD2 (6 bases). The CDR3 consists of 15 residues. Germline V gene lookup returns CDR1 MNHEY and CDR2 SMNVEV (reference sequence). V was trimmed by 3 bases and J by 3 bases, leaving 13 bases between them. This CDR3 is CASSFQVAGTDTQYF. For the CDR3, the DNA is TGTGCCAGCAGTTTTCAGGTCGCGGGGACAGATACGCAGTATTTT.

The chain has TRBV5-1 and TRBJ1-6; weak D call: TRBD1 (6 bases). CDR1 is SGHRS and CDR2 is YFSETQ in the germline V gene. The CDR3 is made up of 16 amino acids. V was pared by 1 base and J by 5 bases, with 13 bases between. CDR3 DNA: TGCGCCAGCAGCTTGTCGGGCAGGGGTCATAATTCACCCCTCCACTTT. Translation: CASSLSGRGHNSPLHF.

V gene TRBV19 combines with J gene TRBJ1-1, with TRBD1 as a possible D gene (6 bases). V was trimmed by 0 bases and J by 11 bases, leaving 13 bases between them. Germline assignment: CDR1 LNHDA and CDR2 SQIVND (reference sequence). The CDR3 consists of 13 residues. The CDR3 DNA sequence: TGTGCCAGTAGTATAGATCAGGGGAGATCGGCTTTCTTT. Translated: CASSIDQGRSAFF.

The rearrangement joins TRBV30 to TRBJ1-1, with 8 bases aligning to TRBD1. The CDR3 sequence is 16 residues long. V was clipped by 1 base and J by 7 bases; unmatched bases: 14. Germline values: CDR1 GTSNPN, CDR2 SVGIG (reference sequence). The CDR3 loop reads CAWSGGQDTRGVEAFF. The CDR3 bases are TGTGCCTGGAGTGGGGGACAGGACACCCGAGGGGTTGAAGCTTTCTTT.

V usage is TRBV12-5 and J usage is TRBJ2-1; 15 nucleotides line up with TRBD2. The CDR3 sequence is 17 residues long. V dropped 2 bases and J dropped 12; count of bases not matched to a gene: 11. The V gene's germline CDR1 is LGHNT and CDR2 FRNRAP. The CDR3 reads CASGLTPGLAGGVGQFF. In DNA, the CDR3 is TGTGCTAGTGGTTTGACCCCGGGACTAGCGGGAGGAGTTGGGCAGTTCTTC.

This chain links TRBV28 with TRBJ1-5; D ambiguous. The CDR3 loop spans 14 amino acids. Deletions cut 5 bases from V and 4 bases from J, with 12 bases between. Looked up from germline, CDR1 is MDHEN and CDR2 is SYDVKM. The CDR3 DNA sequence: TGTGCCAGCAGTGTTGGAGGAAAGAATCAGCCCCAGCATTTT. The encoded protein is CASSVGGKNQPQHF. The full variable domain, completed using reference TRBV28 and TRBJ1-5, is DVKVTQSSRYLVKRTGEKVFLECVQDMDHENMFWYRQDPGLGLRLIYFSYDVKMKEKGDIPEGYSVSREKKERFSLILESASTNQTSMYLCASSVGGKNQPQHFGDGTRLSIL.

The J gene is TRBJ1-2, the V gene TRBV27; D is uncertain. The CDR3 length is 11 residues. Looked up from germline, CDR1 is MNHEY and CDR2 is SMNVEV (reference sequence). V lost 8 bases, J lost 4 bases, and 8 bases lay in between. CDR3 region: CASRDFYGYTF. In nucleotides, the CDR3 is TGTGCCAGCCGGGATTTCTATGGCTACACCTTC.